The T cell receptor beta chain under discussion was sequenced for a study of T-cell memory formation after mild COVID-19. Between the trimmed V and J ends, which lost 5 bases and 0 bases, there was a span of 14 bases. CDR1 is DFQATT, CDR2 SNEGSKA, per germline (reference sequence). The CDR3 contains 16 residues. One entry per CDR3 protein, called by TCRdb with MiXCR from the 5' RACE reads. This sample has a few hundred thousand distinct CDR3 sequences, with 16% found just once. Input material: PBMCs or a T cell subset sorted from them (not recorded which). This TCR came from a man between 18 and 29 years old who had mild COVID-19 (a few samples of this study predate the infection). Cell type and time point are not known. V and J are TRBV20-1 and TRBJ1-6, with D possibly TRBD1 on 5 matching bases. CDR3 DNA sequence: TGCAGTGCTGGGGACCCCGGCAGCTCCTATAATTCACCCCTCCACTTT. This codes for CSAGDPGSSYNSPLHF.